What follows describes a single T cell receptor beta chain. This sample was taken from a study of cytomegalovirus exposure and HLA in healthy donors. Trimming removed 3 bases at V and 0 bases at J, with 16 bases between. Germline assignment: CDR1 SGDLS and CDR2 YYNGEE. This CDR3 has 16 residues. Researchers ran the PCR with 60 Vbeta and 13 Jbeta primers. The protocol was immunoSEQ multiplex PCR, while the TCRdb copy is restricted to in-frame clones and leaves out a portion. The table shows roughly 130,000 clones, with 79% occurring only once. The chain is built from TRBV9 and TRBJ2-7, with D possibly being TRBD2 (6 bases). The receptor comes from a man between 18 and 35 years old in good health and CMV-seronegative. Sequenced sample: PBMCs. In nucleotides, the CDR3 is TGTGCCAGCAGCGCCCGCGGGGATGTCCTCTCCTACGAGCAGTACTTC. Its protein is CASSARGDVLSYEQYF.